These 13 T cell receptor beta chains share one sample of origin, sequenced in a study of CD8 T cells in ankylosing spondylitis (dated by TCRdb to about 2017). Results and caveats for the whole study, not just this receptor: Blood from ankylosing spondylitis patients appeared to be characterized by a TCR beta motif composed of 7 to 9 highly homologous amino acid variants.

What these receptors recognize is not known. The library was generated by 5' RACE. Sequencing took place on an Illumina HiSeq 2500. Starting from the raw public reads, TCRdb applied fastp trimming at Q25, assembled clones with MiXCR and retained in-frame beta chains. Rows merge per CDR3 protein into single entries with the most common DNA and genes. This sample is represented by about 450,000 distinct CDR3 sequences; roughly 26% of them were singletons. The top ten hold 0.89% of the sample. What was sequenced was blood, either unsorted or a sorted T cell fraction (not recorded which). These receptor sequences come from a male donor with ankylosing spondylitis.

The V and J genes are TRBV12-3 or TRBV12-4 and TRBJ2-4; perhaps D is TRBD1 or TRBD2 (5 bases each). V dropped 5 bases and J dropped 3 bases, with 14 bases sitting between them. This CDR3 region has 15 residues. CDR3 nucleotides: TGTGCCAGCAGTACCGGGACCTCCCTCAAAAACATTCAGTACTTC. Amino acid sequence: CASSTGTSLKNIQYF.

CDR3 coding DNA: TGTGCCAGCAGTTACTCTATTCTCCGGGAAACAGATACGCAGTATTTT. Translation gives CASSYSILRETDTQYF. The rearrangement joins TRBV6-5 to TRBJ2-3; D is perhaps TRBD2 (5 bases). V was trimmed by 0 bases and J by 3 bases, leaving 13 bases between them. CDR1 and CDR2 (germline): MNHEY, SVGAGI. This CDR3 comprises 16 residues.

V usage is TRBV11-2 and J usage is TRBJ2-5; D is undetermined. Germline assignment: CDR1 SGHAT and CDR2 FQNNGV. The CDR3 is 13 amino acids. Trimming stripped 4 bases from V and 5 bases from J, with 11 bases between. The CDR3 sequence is CASSSTSWETQYF. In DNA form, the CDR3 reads TGTGCCAGCAGCTCGACGTCGTGGGAGACCCAGTACTTC. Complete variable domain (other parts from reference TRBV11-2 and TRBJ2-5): EAGVAQSPRYKIIEKRQSVAFWCNPISGHATLYWYQQILGQGPKLLIQFQNNGVVDDSQLPKDRFSAERLKGVDSTLKIQPAKLEDSAVYLCASSSTSWETQYFGPGTRLLVL.

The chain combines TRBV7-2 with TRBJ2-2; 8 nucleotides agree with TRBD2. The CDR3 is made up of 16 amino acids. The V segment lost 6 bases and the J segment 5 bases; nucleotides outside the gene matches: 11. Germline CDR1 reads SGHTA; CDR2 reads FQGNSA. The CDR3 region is CASRATGTRSTGELFF. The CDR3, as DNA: TGTGCCAGCAGGGCTACCGGGACTAGAAGTACCGGGGAGCTGTTTTTT.

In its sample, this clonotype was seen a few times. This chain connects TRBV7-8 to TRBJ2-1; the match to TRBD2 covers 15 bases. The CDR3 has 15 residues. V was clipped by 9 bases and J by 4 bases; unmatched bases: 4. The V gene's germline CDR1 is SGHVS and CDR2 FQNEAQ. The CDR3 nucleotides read TGTGCCAGTAGGACTAGCGGGAGGGGGTACAATGAGCAGTTCTTC. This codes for CASRTSGRGYNEQFF.

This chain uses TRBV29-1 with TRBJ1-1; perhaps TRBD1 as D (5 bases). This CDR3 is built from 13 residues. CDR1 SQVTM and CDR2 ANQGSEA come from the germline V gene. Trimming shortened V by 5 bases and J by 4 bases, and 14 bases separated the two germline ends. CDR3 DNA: TGCAGCGTTCTACAGGCGGGCCGCACTGAAGCTTTCTTT. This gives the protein CSVLQAGRTEAFF.

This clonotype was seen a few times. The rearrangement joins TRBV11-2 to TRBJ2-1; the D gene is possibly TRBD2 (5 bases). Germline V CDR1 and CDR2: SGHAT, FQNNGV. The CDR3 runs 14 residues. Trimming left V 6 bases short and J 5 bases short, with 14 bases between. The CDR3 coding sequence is TGTGCCAGCAGATATGACTATAACGACAATGAGCAGTTCTTC. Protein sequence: CASRYDYNDNEQFF.

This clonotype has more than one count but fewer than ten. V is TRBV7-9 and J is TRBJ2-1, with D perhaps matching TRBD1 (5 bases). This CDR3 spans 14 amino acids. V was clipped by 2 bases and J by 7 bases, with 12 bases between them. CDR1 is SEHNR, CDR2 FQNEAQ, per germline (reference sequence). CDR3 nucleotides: TGTGCCAGCAGCTTACGGTTGAAGGGGAATGAGCAGTTCTTC. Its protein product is CASSLRLKGNEQFF. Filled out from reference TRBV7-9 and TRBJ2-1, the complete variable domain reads DTGVSQNPRHKITKRGQNVTFRCDPISEHNRLYWYRQTLGQGPEFLTYFQNEAQLEKSRLLSDRFSAERPKGSFSTLEIQRTEQGDSAMYLCASSLRLKGNEQFFGPGTRLTVL.

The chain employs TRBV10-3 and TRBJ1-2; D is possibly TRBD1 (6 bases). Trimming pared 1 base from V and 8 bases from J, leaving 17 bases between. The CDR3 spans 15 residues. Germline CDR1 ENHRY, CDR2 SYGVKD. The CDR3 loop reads CAISEFSGVRHGYTF. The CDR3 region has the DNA TGTGCCATCAGTGAGTTCTCAGGGGTTCGTCACGGCTACACCTTC.

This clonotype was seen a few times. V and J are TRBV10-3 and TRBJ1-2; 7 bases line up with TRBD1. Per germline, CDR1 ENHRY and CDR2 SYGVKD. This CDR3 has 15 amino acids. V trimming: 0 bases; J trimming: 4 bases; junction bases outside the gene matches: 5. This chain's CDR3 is CAISESPGQTYGYTF. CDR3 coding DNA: TGTGCCATCAGTGAGTCTCCGGGACAGACCTATGGCTACACCTTC.

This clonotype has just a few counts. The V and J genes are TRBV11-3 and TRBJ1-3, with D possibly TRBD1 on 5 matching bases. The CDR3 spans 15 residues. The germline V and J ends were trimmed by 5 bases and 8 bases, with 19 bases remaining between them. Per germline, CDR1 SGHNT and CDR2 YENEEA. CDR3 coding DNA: TGTGCCAGCAGCCCTAAGGGGAACCCGGGGCACACCATATATTTT. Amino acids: CASSPKGNPGHTIYF.

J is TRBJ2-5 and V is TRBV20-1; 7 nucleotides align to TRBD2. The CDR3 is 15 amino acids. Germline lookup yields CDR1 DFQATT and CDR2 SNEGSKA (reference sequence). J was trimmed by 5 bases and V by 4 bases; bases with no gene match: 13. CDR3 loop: CSAIRGAGDPETQYF. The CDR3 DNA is TGCAGTGCTATCCGCGGGGCGGGAGATCCGGAGACCCAGTACTTC.

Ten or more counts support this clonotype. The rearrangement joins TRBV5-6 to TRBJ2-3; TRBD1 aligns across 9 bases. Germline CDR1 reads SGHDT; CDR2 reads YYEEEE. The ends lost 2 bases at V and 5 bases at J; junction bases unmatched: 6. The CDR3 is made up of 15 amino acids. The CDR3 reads CASSLGGQGLDTQYF. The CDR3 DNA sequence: TGTGCCAGCAGCTTAGGGGGACAGGGTTTAGATACGCAGTATTTT.